The present TCR beta chain was sequenced within a study of CD8+CD57+ T cells in acquired aplastic anemia. Study-wide context: 3.2 ug was the average amount of DNA from sorted CD4+ and CD8+ cells.

CDR3 size: 14 residues. Germline V gene data show CDR1 as DFQATT and CDR2 as SNEGSKA (reference sequence). Study conclusions and caveats: About 30 CD8+ CDR3 sequences occurred in both the patients and the controls. Patients were compared with controls for CD8+ Simpson's diversity, and no significant difference emerged.

Profiles of TCR beta VDJ and CDR3 were generated from a genomic DNA template. TCRdb reanalysed the reads using MiXCR and keeps one entry per CDR3 protein. The sample includes a few hundred thousand distinct CDR3 sequences, about 56% of them seen just once. Details on this clonotype: The antigen remains unidentified. A junction boundary mismatches the germline segment, possibly from a read error.

The sequence came from a human donor with severe aplastic anemia or a healthy control (not recorded which). The chain carries TRBV20-1 and TRBJ2-3; 11 nucleotides agree with TRBD2. The source material was sorted CD4+, CD8+, or CD8+CD57+ T cells (not recorded which) from PBMCs. CDR3: CSVRLAGSPDTQYF. The CDR3 DNA sequence: TGCAGTGTTAGACTAGCGGGATCCCCAGATACGCAGTATTTT.